These 13 T cell receptor beta chains originate from one sample sequenced in a study of Ad26.COV2.S vaccination and SARS-CoV-2 variants. Data came from immunoSEQ multiplex PCR; TCRdb stores just in-frame clones and leaves some out. The sample consists of roughly 410,000 clones, roughly four fifths of them appearing once. Treatment in this sample: 15 to 20 received Ad26.COV2.S at low or high dose, single or two shots; 5 received placebo; per-sample allocation not given. Specimen acquisition occurred on day 63 following the initial vaccine or placebo injection. Sequences were derived from peripheral blood, sampled in a trial of Ad26.COV2.S vaccine versus placebo. These receptors all come from a person aged 18-60 years who received the Ad26.COV2.S COVID-19 vaccine or a placebo.

The CDR3 sequence: CASSQDLSAGEHNEQFF. The CDR3 DNA reads as TGCGCCAGCAGCCAAGATTTATCTGCCGGGGAGCACAATGAGCAGTTCTTC. The gene calls are TRBV4-3 and TRBJ2-1; a weak D match, TRBD2 (5 bases). CDR1 and CDR2 from the germline V gene are LGHNA and YSLEER. Trimming removed 0 bases from V and 5 bases from J, with 17 bases in between. CDR3 length equals 17 residues.

The chain is built from TRBV5-4 and TRBJ1-6; the D is unclear. This CDR3 region has 14 residues. V lost 1 base, J lost 11 bases, and 13 bases lay in between. Germline V gene data show CDR1 as SGHNT and CDR2 as YYREEE (reference sequence). The chain's CDR3 is CASSLSVATPPLHF. The CDR3 coding sequence is TGTGCCAGCAGCTTGTCGGTAGCGACACCACCCCTCCACTTT.

There are a few counts of this clone. The chain links TRBV6-1 to TRBJ1-4, with unresolved D. The CDR3 contains 14 residues. V was pared by 5 bases and J by 6 bases, with 13 bases between. Germline CDR1 is MNHNS and CDR2 is SASEGT. CDR3 loop: CASSHLGWDEKLFF. As DNA, the CDR3 is TGTGCCAGCAGTCACTTAGGGTGGGATGAAAAACTGTTTTTT.

The gene calls are TRBV7-9 and TRBJ2-5, with 7 bases fitting TRBD1. The CDR3 extends over 15 amino acids. Germline CDR1 is SEHNR and CDR2 is FQNEAQ (reference sequence). The trim removed 1 base at V and 5 bases at J, leaving 7 bases unmatched. CDR3: CASSLGIGGMETQYF. CDR3 bases: TGTGCCAGCAGCTTAGGTATAGGGGGCATGGAGACCCAGTACTTC.

CDR3 region: CASSPQGQGSTEAFF. CDR3 DNA sequence: TGTGCCAGCAGCCCTCAGGGACAGGGGAGCACTGAAGCTTTCTTT. V gene TRBV5-4 combines with J gene TRBJ1-1; 10 bases align to TRBD1. The CDR3 consists of 15 residues. The germline V gene encodes CDR1 SGHNT and CDR2 YYREEE (reference sequence). V lost 4 bases to trimming and J lost 4 bases; unmatched junction nucleotides: 7.

V and J are TRBV6-2 or TRBV6-3 and TRBJ1-3; D not certain. The CDR3 has 13 amino acids. Germline loops: CDR1 MNHEY, CDR2 SVGEGT. V dropped 8 bases and J dropped 8 bases, with 16 bases sitting between them. The CDR3 DNA is TGTGCCAGCCGCCAGGCACAAACGGACACCATATATTTT. Protein: CASRQAQTDTIYF.

V and J are TRBV5-4 and TRBJ1-6; 9 nucleotides line up with TRBD1. The J segment lost 8 bases and the V segment lost 3 bases, leaving 18 bases of the junction unmatched. The CDR3 is made up of 19 amino acids. Per the germline V gene, CDR1 is SGHNT and CDR2 is YYREEE (reference sequence). CDR3 region: CASSYAGQGRYNRDSPLHF. The CDR3 region has the DNA TGTGCCAGCAGCTATGCCGGACAGGGGCGATACAATAGGGATTCACCCCTCCACTTT.

The chain combines TRBV5-1 with TRBJ1-1, with D unclear. This CDR3 spans 16 amino acids. The V gene lost 4 bases and the J gene lost 1 base, with 17 bases spanning the gap. Per germline, CDR1 SGHRS and CDR2 YFSETQ. The CDR3 spells CASSERDSSGNTEAFF. CDR3 sequence (DNA): TGCGCCAGCAGCGAGCGCGATTCTTCCGGGAACACTGAAGCTTTCTTT.

V and J are TRBV6-5 and TRBJ2-7, with 8 bases lining up with TRBD1. Germline V lookup: CDR1 MNHEY, CDR2 SVGAGI. V was pared by 11 bases and J by 1 base, with 10 bases of the junction left unmatched. The CDR3 is 14 residues long. The CDR3 sequence: CASREDRASYEQYF. CDR3 sequence (DNA): TGTGCCTCAAGGGAGGACAGGGCTTCCTACGAGCAGTACTTC.

This clone appeared once. This chain joins TRBV12-3 or TRBV12-4 and TRBJ2-7, with no clear D. V gave up 2 bases and J gave up 3 bases, with 8 bases separating them. The CDR3 length is 13 residues. The CDR3 protein is CASSLTRYYEQYF. As DNA, the CDR3 is TGTGCCAGCAGTTTAACCAGGTACTACGAGCAGTACTTC.

J is TRBJ1-3 and V is TRBV6-4; unclear D gene. The CDR3 extends over 14 amino acids. V lost 3 bases and J lost 1, with 7 bases in between. Germline loops: CDR1 MRHNA, CDR2 SNTAGT. The CDR3 DNA sequence: TGTGCCAGCAGTGAGGTTCGATCTGGAAACACCATATATTTT. It yields the protein CASSEVRSGNTIYF.

J is TRBJ1-1 and V is TRBV11-3; 12 nucleotides line up with TRBD1. CDR1 and CDR2 (germline): SGHNT, YENEEA. CDR3 length equals 17 residues. With V trimmed by 5 bases and J by 5 bases, 12 bases remained unmatched. CDR3 nucleotide sequence: TGTGCCAGCAGCACTAGGACCGGGACAGGGGGCGGAACTGAAGCTTTCTTT. Amino acids: CASSTRTGTGGGTEAFF.

This clone was observed a handful of times. This rearrangement joins TRBV2 to TRBJ1-5; D gene uncertain. CDR3 length: 13 residues. CDR1 and CDR2 (germline): SNHLY, FYNNEI. The V end was cut by 4 bases, the J end by 7 bases, with 11 bases between. The CDR3 DNA reads TGTGCCAGCAGTGCCCTCCTAGGACAGCCCCAGCATTTT. Protein: CASSALLGQPQHF.